These 19 T cell receptor beta chains share one sample of origin, sequenced in a study of shared clonotypes between healthy human individuals (dated by TCRdb to about 2020). Libraries were made using the immunoSEQ multiplex PCR assay. What TCRdb holds here is the immuneACCESS table cut down to in-frame rearrangements. Part of the clones is not present; checked against another copy, under half of the missing clones reflect an unresolved V gene, and the others are unexplained. The sample yields about 2 million clones; approximately 94% were counted once. Approximately 1.2% of the sample is in the top ten clones. For the CD8 naive samples, CD45RO-negative cells were positively selected for CCR7, yielding a CD45RA+CCR7+ population from which TemRA cells were excluded. The sample comprised naive CD8+ T cells sorted from blood. Interpreted using the paper, the cell subset or site label stands for: CD45RA+CCR7+. Source of these receptors: a man younger than 30 in good health.

The J gene is TRBJ2-7, the V gene TRBV7-9; TRBD1 might be the D (7 bases). Trimming stripped 4 bases from V and 7 bases from J, with 23 bases between. The CDR3 runs to 16 residues. CDR1 SEHNR and CDR2 FQNEAQ come from the germline V gene (reference sequence). This CDR3 reads CASSSSLTDRAGEQYF. Here the CDR3 DNA reads TGTGCCAGCAGCTCCTCCCTAACCGACAGGGCGGGGGAGCAGTACTTC.

In the case of this clone: The identical CDR3 is also encoded by other nucleotide sequences in the sample. V and J are TRBV30 and TRBJ2-2; tentatively, D is TRBD2 (5 bases). This CDR3 is built from 12 residues. Trimming took off 3 bases at V and 4 bases at J, with 6 bases between the two ends. Looked up from germline, CDR1 is GTSNPN and CDR2 is SVGIG (reference sequence). The CDR3 bases are TGTGCCTGGAGCGCGGGCACCGGGGAGCTGTTTTTT. Translated: CAWSAGTGELFF.

The count of this clone is one. This chain connects TRBV4-1 to TRBJ2-7, with 9 bases that match TRBD1. In germline, CDR1 is MGHRA, CDR2 YSYEKL. V dropped 1 base and J dropped 6; count of bases not matched to a gene: 7. The CDR3 totals 15 residues. CDR3 DNA: TGCGCCAGCAGCCAAGGGACAGGGGTCTTCGGCGAGCAGTACTTC. Protein product: CASSQGTGVFGEQYF.

The V gene is TRBV11-2, the J gene TRBJ2-5; perhaps D is TRBD1 or TRBD2 (5 bases each). With 6 bases removed from V and 5 bases from J, the gap between germline ends came to 13 bases. Per germline, CDR1 SGHAT and CDR2 FQNNGV. The CDR3 is made up of 13 amino acids. CDR3 bases: TGTGCCAGCAGTTGGGGGTTTGGCGAGACCCAGTACTTC. Protein product: CASSWGFGETQYF.

The CDR3 spells CASSVDGGAGSPLHF. Here the CDR3 DNA reads TGTGCCAGCAGCGTAGACGGGGGCGCGGGATCACCCCTCCACTTT. The chain recombines TRBV9 with TRBJ1-6, with a weak D call TRBD1 (6 bases). CDR3 length: 15 amino acids. Germline V gives CDR1 SGDLS, CDR2 YYNGEE. V was pared by 0 bases and J by 10 bases, with 14 bases between. Based on the CDR3 plus reference TRBV9 and TRBJ1-6, the full variable domain is DSGVTQTPKHLITATGQRVTLRCSPRSGDLSVYWYQQSLDQGLQFLIQYYNGEERAKGNILERFSAQQFPDLHSELNLSSLELGDSALYFCASSVDGGAGSPLHFGNGTRLTVT.

The count of this clone is one. The CDR3: CASSEEVSGSYYEQYF. CDR3 DNA sequence: TGTGCCAGCAGTGAAGAGGTCTCGGGATCCTACTACGAGCAGTACTTC. V usage is TRBV6-1 and J usage is TRBJ2-7; D may be TRBD2 (5 bases). The CDR3 has 16 residues. Trimming left V 1 base short and J 3 bases short, with 16 bases between. The germline V gene encodes CDR1 MNHNS and CDR2 SASEGT.

For the CDR3, the DNA is TGTGCCAGCAGCCCGGGGGGCGGGACAAATGATAGCAATCAGCCCCAGCATTTT. Encoded protein: CASSPGGGTNDSNQPQHF. V and J are TRBV7-3 and TRBJ1-5; tentative D call: TRBD1 (6 bases). CDR3 length: 18 amino acids. Trimming cost V 5 bases and J 0 bases, with 20 bases left between them. Germline-derived CDR1 and CDR2 are SGHTA and FQGTGA.

V gene TRBV6-1 combines with J gene TRBJ2-2; D remains unclear. The CDR3 has 13 residues. V was cut by 2 bases and J by 6 bases, with 7 bases left in between. Germline V lookup: CDR1 MNHNS, CDR2 SASEGT. The CDR3: CASSETWAGELFF. CDR3 sequence (DNA): TGTGCCAGCAGTGAAACTTGGGCCGGGGAGCTGTTTTTT.

The V gene is TRBV15, the J gene TRBJ1-1, with TRBD1 matching over 11 bases. The length of the CDR3 is 18 residues. CDR1 and CDR2 (germline): LNHNV, YYDKDF (reference sequence). Germline trimming cut 3 bases from V and 5 bases from J; bases unmatched to any gene: 14. DNA of the CDR3: TGTGCCACCAGCAGCCAGGACAGGGGGCACTTTCCTGGGACTGAAGCTTTCTTT. Translated, it gives CATSSQDRGHFPGTEAFF. Combining the CDR3 with reference TRBV15 and TRBJ1-1 gives the whole variable domain DAMVIQNPRYQVTQFGKPVTLSCSQTLNHNVMYWYQQKSSQAPKLLFHYYDKDFNNEADTPDNFQSRRPNTSFCFLDIRSPGLGDTAMYLCATSSQDRGHFPGTEAFFGQGTRLTVV.

This chain connects TRBV13 to TRBJ2-3; possible D gene TRBD2, 7 bases. CDR3 size: 15 residues. Germline values: CDR1 PRHDT, CDR2 FYEKMQ (reference sequence). Deletions cut 4 bases from V and 2 bases from J, with 13 bases between. CDR3 DNA sequence: TGTGCCAGCAGCTCCCCGGGGGGCACCACAGATACGCAGTATTTT. The encoded protein is CASSSPGGTTDTQYF.

V is TRBV4-1 and J is TRBJ2-1; 7 nucleotides match TRBD2. Germline CDR1 reads MGHRA; CDR2 reads YSYEKL. The CDR3 runs to 17 residues. J was trimmed by 1 base and V by 1 base; bases with no gene match: 7. The CDR3 is CASSQASGVASYNEQFF. The DNA of the CDR3 is TGCGCCAGCAGCCAAGCGAGCGGGGTGGCGTCCTACAATGAGCAGTTCTTC.

J is TRBJ2-7 and V is TRBV15; the D gene could be TRBD1 or TRBD2 (6 bases each). The CDR3 sequence is 14 residues long. V shed 0 bases and J shed 7 bases, with 13 bases lying between them. Germline loops: CDR1 LNHNV, CDR2 YYDKDF (reference sequence). In nucleotides, the CDR3 is TGTGCCACCAGCAGAGATAGGGGGGCTTGGGAGCAGTACTTC. As protein: CATSRDRGAWEQYF.

V is TRBV7-9 and J is TRBJ1-4; no firm D call. Germline assignment: CDR1 SEHNR and CDR2 FQNEAQ (reference sequence). The CDR3 is 17 residues long. V lost 5 bases, J lost 10 bases, and 26 bases lay in between. In DNA form, the CDR3 reads TGTGCCAGCAGCCCCCCTTTGGGTCGGGCCCCGGAAGGAAAACTGTTTTTT. Encoded protein: CASSPPLGRAPEGKLFF.

The chain uses TRBV11-2 and TRBJ1-6; no clear D gene. The CDR3 length is 14 residues. Trimming took 5 bases from V and 13 from J, leaving 18 bases between them. Germline V CDR1 and CDR2: SGHAT, FQNNGV. The CDR3 region is CASSPQIGLLPLHF. In DNA, the CDR3 is TGTGCCAGCAGCCCACAGATAGGGTTGTTGCCCCTCCACTTT.

The chain carries TRBV7-9 and TRBJ2-7; TRBD1 matches 8 bases. Germline V gene data show CDR1 as SEHNR and CDR2 as FQNEAQ (reference sequence). The CDR3 runs to 15 residues. V lost 0 bases and J lost 3; bases outside the gene matches: 4. CDR3 sequence: CASSLATGANYEQYF. CDR3 coding DNA: TGTGCCAGCAGCTTAGCGACAGGGGCTAACTACGAGCAGTACTTC.

The genes are TRBV14 and TRBJ2-5; 15 bases fit TRBD2. V was clipped by 5 bases and J by 4 bases; unmatched bases: 8. Germline V gene lookup returns CDR1 SGHDN and CDR2 FVKESK. The CDR3 is 17 amino acids. The CDR3 spells CASSGTGLAGGLETQYF. The CDR3 DNA is TGTGCCAGCAGCGGGACTGGACTAGCGGGAGGGCTAGAGACCCAGTACTTC.

This clone was seen a handful of times. Other DNA sequences in the same sample also yield this CDR3. The rearrangement links TRBV11-2 to TRBJ1-2; 10 nucleotides align to TRBD1. The CDR3 runs 15 residues. Germline trimming cut 1 base from V and 5 bases from J; bases unmatched to any gene: 4. Germline V gene lookup returns CDR1 SGHAT and CDR2 FQNNGV. CDR3 sequence: CASSLGTGGGYGYTF. The CDR3 region has the DNA TGTGCCAGCAGCTTAGGGACAGGGGGAGGTTATGGCTACACCTTC.

The rearrangement joins TRBV6-6 to TRBJ2-5, with D possibly being TRBD2 (6 bases). CDR3 size: 12 residues. Looked up from germline, CDR1 is MNHNY and CDR2 is SVGAGI (reference sequence). Trimming shortened V by 4 bases and J by 3 bases, and 6 bases separated the two germline ends. Here the CDR3 DNA reads TGTGCCAGCAGTTGGGGGGAAGAGACCCAGTACTTC. Translated: CASSWGEETQYF.

The chain carries TRBV2 and TRBJ2-7, with 10 bases aligning to TRBD2. J gave up 0 bases and V 3 bases, and 5 bases lay outside the gene matches. This CDR3 comprises 16 residues. Germline-derived CDR1 and CDR2 are SNHLY and FYNNEI. The CDR3 here is CASSETSGLYSYEQYF. Written as DNA, the CDR3 is TGTGCCAGCAGTGAGACTAGCGGGTTATACTCCTACGAGCAGTACTTC.